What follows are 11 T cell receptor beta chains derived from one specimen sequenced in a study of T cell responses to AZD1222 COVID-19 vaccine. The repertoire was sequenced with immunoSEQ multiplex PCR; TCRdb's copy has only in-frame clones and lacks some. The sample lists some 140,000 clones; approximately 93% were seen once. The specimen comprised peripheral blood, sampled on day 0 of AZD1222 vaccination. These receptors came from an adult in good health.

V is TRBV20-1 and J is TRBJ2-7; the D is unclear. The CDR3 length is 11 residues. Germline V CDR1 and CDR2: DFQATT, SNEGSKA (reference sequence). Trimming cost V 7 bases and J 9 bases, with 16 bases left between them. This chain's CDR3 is CSVKAPQGQYF. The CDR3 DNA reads TGCAGTGTTAAGGCACCCCAAGGGCAGTACTTC.

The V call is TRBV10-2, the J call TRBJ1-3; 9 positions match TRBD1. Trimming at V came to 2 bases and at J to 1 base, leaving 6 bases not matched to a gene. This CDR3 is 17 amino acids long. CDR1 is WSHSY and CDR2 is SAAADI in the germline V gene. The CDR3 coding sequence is TGCGCCAGCAGTGAGCCCCGGGACAGGGCTTCTGGAAACACCATATATTTT. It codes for CASSEPRDRASGNTIYF.

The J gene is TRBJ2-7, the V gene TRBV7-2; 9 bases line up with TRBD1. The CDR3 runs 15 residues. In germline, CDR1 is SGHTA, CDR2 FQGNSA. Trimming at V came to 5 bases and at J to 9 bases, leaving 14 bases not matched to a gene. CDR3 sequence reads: CASSGRQGVFSRQYF. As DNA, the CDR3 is TGTGCCAGCAGCGGGCGACAGGGGGTATTCTCTCGGCAGTACTTC.

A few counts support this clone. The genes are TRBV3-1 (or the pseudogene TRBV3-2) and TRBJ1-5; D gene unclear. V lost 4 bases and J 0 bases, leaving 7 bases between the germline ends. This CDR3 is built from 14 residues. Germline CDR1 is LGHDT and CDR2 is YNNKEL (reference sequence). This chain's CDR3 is CASSPHYSNQPQHF. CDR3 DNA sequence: TGTGCCAGCAGCCCTCACTATAGCAATCAGCCCCAGCATTTT.

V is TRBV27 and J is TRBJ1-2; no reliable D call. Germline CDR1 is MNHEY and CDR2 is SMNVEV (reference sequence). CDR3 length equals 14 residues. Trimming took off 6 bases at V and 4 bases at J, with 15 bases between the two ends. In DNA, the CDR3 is TGTGCCAGCAGCCCACCTGGGAGCCTCTATGGCTACACCTTC. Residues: CASSPPGSLYGYTF.

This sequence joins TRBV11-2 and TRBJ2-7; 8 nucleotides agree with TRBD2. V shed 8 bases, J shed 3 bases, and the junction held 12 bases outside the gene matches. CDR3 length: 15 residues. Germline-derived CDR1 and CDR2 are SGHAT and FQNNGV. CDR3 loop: CASSPIQAGDYEQYF. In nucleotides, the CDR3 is TGTGCCAGCTCCCCAATTCAAGCGGGAGACTACGAGCAGTACTTC.

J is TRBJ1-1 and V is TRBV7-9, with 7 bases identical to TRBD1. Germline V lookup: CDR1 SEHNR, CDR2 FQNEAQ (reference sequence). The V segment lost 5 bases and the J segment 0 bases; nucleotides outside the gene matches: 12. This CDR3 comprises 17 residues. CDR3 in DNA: TGTGCCAGCAGCAACGACAGGGCGCCGGCCTTGAACACTGAAGCTTTCTTT. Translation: CASSNDRAPALNTEAFF. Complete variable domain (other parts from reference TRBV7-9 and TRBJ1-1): DTGVSQNPRHKITKRGQNVTFRCDPISEHNRLYWYRQTLGQGPEFLTYFQNEAQLEKSRLLSDRFSAERPKGSFSTLEIQRTEQGDSAMYLCASSNDRAPALNTEAFFGQGTRLTVV.

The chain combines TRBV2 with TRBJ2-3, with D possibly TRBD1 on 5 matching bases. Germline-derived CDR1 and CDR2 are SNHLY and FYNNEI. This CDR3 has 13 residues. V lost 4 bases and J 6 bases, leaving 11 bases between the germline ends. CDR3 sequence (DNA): TGTGCCAGCAGTGCCCTCAGGGCGGATACGCAGTATTTT. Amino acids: CASSALRADTQYF.

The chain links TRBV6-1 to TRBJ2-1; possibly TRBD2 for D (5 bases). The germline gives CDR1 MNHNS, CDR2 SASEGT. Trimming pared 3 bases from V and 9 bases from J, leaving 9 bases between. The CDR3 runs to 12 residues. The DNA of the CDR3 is TGTGCCAGCAGTGACGGACTCGCTGAGCAGTTCTTC. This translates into CASSDGLAEQFF.

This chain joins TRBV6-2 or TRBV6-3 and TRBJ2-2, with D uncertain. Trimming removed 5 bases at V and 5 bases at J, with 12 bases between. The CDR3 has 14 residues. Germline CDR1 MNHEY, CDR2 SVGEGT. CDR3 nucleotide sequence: TGTGCCAGCAGTACCCGACTTCAAACCGGGGAGCTGTTTTTT. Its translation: CASSTRLQTGELFF.

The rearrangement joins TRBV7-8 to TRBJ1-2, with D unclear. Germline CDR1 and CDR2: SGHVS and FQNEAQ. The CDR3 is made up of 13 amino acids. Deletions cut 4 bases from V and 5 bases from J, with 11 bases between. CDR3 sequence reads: CASSSDPSYGYTF. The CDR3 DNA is TGTGCCAGCAGCTCCGACCCCTCTTATGGCTACACCTTC.